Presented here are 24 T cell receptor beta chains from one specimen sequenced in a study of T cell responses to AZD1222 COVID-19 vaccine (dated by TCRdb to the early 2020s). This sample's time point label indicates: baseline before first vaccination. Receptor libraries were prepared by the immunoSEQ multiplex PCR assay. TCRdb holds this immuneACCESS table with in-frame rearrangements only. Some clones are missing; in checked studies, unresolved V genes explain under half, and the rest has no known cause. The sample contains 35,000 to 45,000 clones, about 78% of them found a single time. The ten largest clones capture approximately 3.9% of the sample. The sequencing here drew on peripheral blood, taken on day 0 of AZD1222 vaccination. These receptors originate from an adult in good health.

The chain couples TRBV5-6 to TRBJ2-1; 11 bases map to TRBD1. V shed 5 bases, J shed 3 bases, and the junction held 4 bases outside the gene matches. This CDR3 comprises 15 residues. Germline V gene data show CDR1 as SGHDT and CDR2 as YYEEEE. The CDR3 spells CASSPGTGGYNEQFF. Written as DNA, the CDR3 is TGTGCCAGCAGTCCGGGGACAGGGGGCTACAATGAGCAGTTCTTC.

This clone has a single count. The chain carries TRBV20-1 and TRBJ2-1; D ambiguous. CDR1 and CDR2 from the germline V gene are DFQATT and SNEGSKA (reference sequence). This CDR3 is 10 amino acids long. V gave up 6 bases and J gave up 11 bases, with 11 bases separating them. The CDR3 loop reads CSAMYRKQFF. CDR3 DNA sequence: TGCAGTGCCATGTATAGGAAGCAGTTCTTC.

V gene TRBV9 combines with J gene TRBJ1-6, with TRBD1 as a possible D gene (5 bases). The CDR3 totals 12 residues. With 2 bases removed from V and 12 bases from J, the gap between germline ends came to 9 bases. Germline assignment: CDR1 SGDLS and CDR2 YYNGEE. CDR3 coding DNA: TGTGCCAGCAGCGTGGCCGGGGGACCCCTCCACTTT. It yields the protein CASSVAGGPLHF.

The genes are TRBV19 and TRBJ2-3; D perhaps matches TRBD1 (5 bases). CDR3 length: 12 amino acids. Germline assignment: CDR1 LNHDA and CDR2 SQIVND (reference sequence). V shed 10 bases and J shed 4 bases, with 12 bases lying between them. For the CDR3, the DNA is TGTGCCACCTCTGGGGCTGCAGATACGCAGTATTTT. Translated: CATSGAADTQYF.

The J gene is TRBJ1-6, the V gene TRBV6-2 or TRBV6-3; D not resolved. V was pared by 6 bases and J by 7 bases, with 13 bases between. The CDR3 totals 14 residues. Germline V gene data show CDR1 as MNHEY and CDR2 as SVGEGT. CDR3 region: CASSGLTPNSPLHF. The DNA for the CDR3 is TGTGCCAGCAGCGGGCTAACGCCGAATTCACCCCTCCACTTT.

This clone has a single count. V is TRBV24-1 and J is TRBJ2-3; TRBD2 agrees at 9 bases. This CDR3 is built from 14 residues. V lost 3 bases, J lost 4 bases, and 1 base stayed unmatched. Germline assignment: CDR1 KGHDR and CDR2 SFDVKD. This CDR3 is CATSDAGGPDTQYF. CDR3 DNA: TGTGCCACCAGTGATGCGGGGGGGCCAGATACGCAGTATTTT.

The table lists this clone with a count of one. CDR3 in amino acids: CASSESRQSSNQPQHF. Written as DNA, the CDR3 is TGTGCCAGCAGTGAAAGCCGACAGTCCAGCAATCAGCCCCAGCATTTT. The gene calls are TRBV2 and TRBJ1-5, with D perhaps matching TRBD1 (5 bases). In germline, CDR1 is SNHLY, CDR2 FYNNEI. V was clipped by 2 bases and J by 1 base, with 12 bases between them. CDR3 length: 16 amino acids.

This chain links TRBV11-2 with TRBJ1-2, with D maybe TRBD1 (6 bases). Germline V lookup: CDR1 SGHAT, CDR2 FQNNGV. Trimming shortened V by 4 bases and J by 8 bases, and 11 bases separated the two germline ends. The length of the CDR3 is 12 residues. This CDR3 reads CASSSSGGGYTF. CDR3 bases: TGTGCCAGCAGCTCTTCCGGGGGCGGCTACACCTTC.

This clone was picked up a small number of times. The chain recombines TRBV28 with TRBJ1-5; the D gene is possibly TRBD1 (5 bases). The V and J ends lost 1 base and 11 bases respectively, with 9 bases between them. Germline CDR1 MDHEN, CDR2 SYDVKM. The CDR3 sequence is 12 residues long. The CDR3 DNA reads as TGTGCCAGCAGTTTATTGGGGGGGGCCCAGCATTTT. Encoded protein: CASSLLGGAQHF.

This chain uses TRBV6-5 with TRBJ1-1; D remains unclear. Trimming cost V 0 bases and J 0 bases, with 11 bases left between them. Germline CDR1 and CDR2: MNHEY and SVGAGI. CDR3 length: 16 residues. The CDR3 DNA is TGTGCCAGCAGTTACTCGACCTACGCATTGAACACTGAAGCTTTCTTT. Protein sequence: CASSYSTYALNTEAFF.

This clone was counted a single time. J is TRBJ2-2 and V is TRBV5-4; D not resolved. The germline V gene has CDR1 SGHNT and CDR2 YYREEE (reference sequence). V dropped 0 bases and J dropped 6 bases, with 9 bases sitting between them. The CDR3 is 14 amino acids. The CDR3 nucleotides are TGTGCCAGCAGCTTGGTCTCGCAGGCCGGGGAGCTGTTTTTT. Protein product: CASSLVSQAGELFF.

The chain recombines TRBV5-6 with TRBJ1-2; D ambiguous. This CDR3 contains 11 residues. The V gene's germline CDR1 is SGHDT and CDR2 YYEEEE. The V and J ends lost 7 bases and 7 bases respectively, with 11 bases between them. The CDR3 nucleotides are TGTGCCAGCGAGGATTACGCTGGCTACACCTTC. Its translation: CASEDYAGYTF.

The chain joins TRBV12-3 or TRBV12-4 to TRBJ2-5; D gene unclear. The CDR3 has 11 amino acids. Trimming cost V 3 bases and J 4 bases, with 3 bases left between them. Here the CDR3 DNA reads TGTGCCAGCAGTTTGAGAGAGACCCAGTACTTC. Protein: CASSLRETQYF.

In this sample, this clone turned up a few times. This CDR3 is CASSTADTQYF. Here the CDR3 DNA reads TGTGCCAGTAGTACCGCAGATACGCAGTATTTT. The rearrangement uses TRBV19 and TRBJ2-3; no reliable D call. In germline, CDR1 is LNHDA, CDR2 SQIVND (reference sequence). The V end lost 4 bases, the J end lost 4 bases, and 3 bases lay between the germline ends. The CDR3 spans 11 residues.

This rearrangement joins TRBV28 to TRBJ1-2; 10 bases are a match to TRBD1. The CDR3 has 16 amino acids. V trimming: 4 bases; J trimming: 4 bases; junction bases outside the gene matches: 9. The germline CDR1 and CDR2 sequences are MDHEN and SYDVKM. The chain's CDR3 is CASSSSGTGASYGYTF. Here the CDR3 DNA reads TGTGCCAGCAGTTCCTCCGGGACAGGGGCGTCCTATGGCTACACCTTC.

Here the CDR3 reads CASSEAWGNTIYF. For the CDR3, the DNA is TGTGCCAGCAGTGAAGCTTGGGGAAACACCATATATTTT. The chain recombines TRBV6-1 with TRBJ1-3; unclear D gene. This CDR3 contains 13 residues. With 0 bases removed from V and 4 bases from J, the gap between germline ends came to 4 bases. Germline V lookup: CDR1 MNHNS, CDR2 SASEGT.

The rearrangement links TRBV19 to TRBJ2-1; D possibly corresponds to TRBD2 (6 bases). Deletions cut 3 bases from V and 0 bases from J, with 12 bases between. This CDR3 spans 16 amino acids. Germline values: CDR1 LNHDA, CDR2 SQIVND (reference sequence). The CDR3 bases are TGTGCCAGTAGTATCAGCGGGTTCAGCTCCTACAATGAGCAGTTCTTC. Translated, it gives CASSISGFSSYNEQFF.

CDR3 nucleotides: TGTGCCAGCGGGGGTAGGGGCGTCAATCAGCCCCAGCATTTT. Protein sequence: CASGGRGVNQPQHF. This chain connects TRBV27 to TRBJ1-5, with TRBD1 as a possible D gene (5 bases). The CDR3 spans 14 residues. CDR1 is MNHEY, CDR2 SMNVEV, per germline (reference sequence). Trimming left V 8 bases short and J 3 bases short, with 14 bases between.

The CDR3 is CASSQREAYEQYF. CDR3 nucleotide sequence: TGTGCCAGCAGCCAGAGGGAAGCCTACGAGCAGTACTTC. The chain is built from TRBV3-1 (or the pseudogene TRBV3-2) and TRBJ2-7; tentative D call: TRBD2 (5 bases). Germline values: CDR1 LGHDT, CDR2 YNNKEL (reference sequence). Trimming took off 3 bases at V and 2 bases at J, with 8 bases between the two ends. The CDR3 spans 13 residues.

The CDR3 loop is CASSQLGTSDTDTQYF. CDR3 sequence (DNA): TGCGCCAGCAGCCAATTAGGGACTAGCGACACAGATACGCAGTATTTT. V and J are TRBV4-1 and TRBJ2-3, with TRBD2 identical over 10 bases. Germline CDR1 MGHRA, CDR2 YSYEKL. The CDR3 consists of 16 residues. V trimming: 2 bases; J trimming: 2 bases; junction bases outside the gene matches: 4.

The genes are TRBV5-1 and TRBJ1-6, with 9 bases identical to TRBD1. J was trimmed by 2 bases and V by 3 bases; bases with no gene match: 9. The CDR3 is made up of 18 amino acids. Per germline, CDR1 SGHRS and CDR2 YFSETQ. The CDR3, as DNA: TGCGCCAGCAGCTCTGACACAGGGGGCGACGCCTATAATTCACCCCTCCACTTT. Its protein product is CASSSDTGGDAYNSPLHF.

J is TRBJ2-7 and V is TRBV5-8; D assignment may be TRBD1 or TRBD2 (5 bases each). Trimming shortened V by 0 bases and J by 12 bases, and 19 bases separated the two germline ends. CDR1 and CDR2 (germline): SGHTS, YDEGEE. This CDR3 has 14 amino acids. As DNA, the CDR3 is TGTGCCAGCAGCTTGGGAGGGGCCCTTTCCGCCCCGTACTTC. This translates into CASSLGGALSAPYF.

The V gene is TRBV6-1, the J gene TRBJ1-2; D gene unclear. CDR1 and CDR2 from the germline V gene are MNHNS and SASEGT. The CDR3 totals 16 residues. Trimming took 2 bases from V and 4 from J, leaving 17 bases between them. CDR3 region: CASSEFPGPTSYGYTF. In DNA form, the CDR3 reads TGTGCCAGCAGTGAATTTCCTGGACCCACTAGCTATGGCTACACCTTC.

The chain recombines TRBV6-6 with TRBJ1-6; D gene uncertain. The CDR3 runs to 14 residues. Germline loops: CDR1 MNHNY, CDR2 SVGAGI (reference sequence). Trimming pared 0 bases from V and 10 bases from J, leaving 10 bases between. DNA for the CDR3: TGTGCCAGCAGTTACTCCGGGGAACGATCACCCCTCCACTTT. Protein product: CASSYSGERSPLHF.